The 32 T cell receptor beta chains below all came from one sample that was sequenced in a study of cytomegalovirus exposure and HLA in healthy donors. A multiplex PCR was run with 60 Vbeta primers and 13 Jbeta primers. Sequencing was performed with immunoSEQ multiplex PCR; in TCRdb, only in-frame clones are kept and a portion is missing. The sample carries roughly 140,000 clones, 80% recorded once. Material for sequencing was PBMCs. The receptors were sampled from a man aged 35 to 55 in good health and CMV-seropositive.

The chain carries TRBV28 and TRBJ2-2, with 9 bases lining up with TRBD1. CDR1 and CDR2 from the germline V gene are MDHEN and SYDVKM. This CDR3 has 12 residues. V gave up 7 bases and J gave up 8 bases; unmatched junction bases: 2. CDR3: CASNRGLGELFF. CDR3 bases: TGTGCCAGCAACAGGGGGCTGGGGGAGCTGTTTTTT. Filled out from reference TRBV28 and TRBJ2-2, the complete variable domain reads DVKVTQSSRYLVKRTGEKVFLECVQDMDHENMFWYRQDPGLGLRLIYFSYDVKMKEKGDIPEGYSVSREKKERFSLILESASTNQTSMYLCASNRGLGELFFGEGSRLTVL.

The rearrangement links TRBV6-1 to TRBJ1-4; D possibly corresponds to TRBD1 (5 bases). The CDR3 length is 13 residues. Per the germline V gene, CDR1 is MNHNS and CDR2 is SASEGT. V was pared by 6 bases and J by 16 bases, with 21 bases between. CDR3 residues: CASSAPPTDLPFF. For the CDR3, the DNA is TGTGCCAGCAGCGCCCCTCCGACAGACTTACCGTTTTTT.

The sample holds a few counts of this clone. Other DNA sequences in this sample translate to the same CDR3. The J gene is TRBJ2-7, the V gene TRBV5-4; 8 nucleotides align to TRBD1. Germline loops: CDR1 SGHNT, CDR2 YYREEE (reference sequence). The CDR3 has 14 residues. V shed 2 bases, J shed 0 bases, and the junction held 1 base outside the gene matches. The DNA for the CDR3 is TGTGCCAGCAGCTTAGGACAGGGCTCCTACGAGCAGTACTTC. This encodes CASSLGQGSYEQYF.

The V call is TRBV19, the J call TRBJ2-3; 7 bases align to TRBD2. CDR3 size: 15 residues. With V trimmed by 3 bases and J by 2 bases, 5 bases remained unmatched. Germline values: CDR1 LNHDA, CDR2 SQIVND (reference sequence). The CDR3 DNA sequence: TGTGCCAGTAGTATGGGAGGGGTCCTCACAGATACGCAGTATTTT. This gives the protein CASSMGGVLTDTQYF.

This rearrangement joins TRBV5-4 to TRBJ2-1, with 7 bases fitting TRBD1. This CDR3 has 17 amino acids. With 4 bases clipped from V and 4 bases from J, the junction kept 14 bases outside the gene matches. Germline CDR1 SGHNT, CDR2 YYREEE (reference sequence). The CDR3 region has the DNA TGTGCCAGCAGCCTCGAACCGGGACAGATAAATTACAATGAGCAGTTCTTC. Translation: CASSLEPGQINYNEQFF.

The chain combines TRBV27 with TRBJ2-2, with D perhaps matching TRBD1 (6 bases). Trimming cost V 2 bases and J 4 bases, with 11 bases left between them. The CDR3 covers 15 residues. Germline CDR1 MNHEY, CDR2 SMNVEV (reference sequence). The CDR3 sequence: CASSLQGTFTGELFF. CDR3 DNA: TGTGCCAGCAGTTTACAGGGGACCTTCACCGGGGAGCTGTTTTTT.

The J gene is TRBJ1-5, the V gene TRBV4-2; D gene uncertain. The germline V gene encodes CDR1 LGHNA and CDR2 YNFKEQ. The germline V and J ends were trimmed by 0 bases and 7 bases, with 7 bases remaining between them. The CDR3 length is 13 residues. CDR3 DNA sequence: TGTGCCAGCAGCCAAGAATTGGAGCAGCCCCAGCATTTT. Translation gives CASSQELEQPQHF.

The chain has TRBV27 and TRBJ2-2, with a tentative D call TRBD1 (5 bases). The germline gives CDR1 MNHEY, CDR2 SMNVEV (reference sequence). Trimming stripped 2 bases from V and 9 bases from J, with 10 bases between. The CDR3 runs to 13 residues. CDR3 protein: CASSLRGSRELFF. In DNA, the CDR3 is TGTGCCAGCAGTTTAAGGGGTAGCCGGGAGCTGTTTTTT.

The rearrangement links TRBV7-8 to TRBJ2-1; TRBD2 agrees at 11 bases. V lost 1 base and J lost 8; bases outside the gene matches: 10. The CDR3 loop spans 17 amino acids. Germline lookup yields CDR1 SGHVS and CDR2 FQNEAQ. CDR3 amino acids: CASSLDRLAGGMDEQFF. CDR3 DNA sequence: TGTGCCAGCAGCTTAGATCGGCTAGCGGGGGGTATGGATGAGCAGTTCTTC.

This chain joins TRBV28 and TRBJ2-3; TRBD2 is a possible D gene (5 bases). CDR1 and CDR2 from the germline V gene are MDHEN and SYDVKM. CDR3 length: 14 residues. Trimming stripped 5 bases from V and 2 bases from J, with 11 bases between. Written as DNA, the CDR3 is TGTGCCAGCAGTAGAGACTATAACACAGATACGCAGTATTTT. Encoded protein: CASSRDYNTDTQYF.

The chain has TRBV5-1 and TRBJ2-5; D is perhaps TRBD1 (6 bases). CDR1 SGHRS and CDR2 YFSETQ come from the germline V gene. Trimming shortened V by 0 bases and J by 3 bases, and 9 bases separated the two germline ends. This CDR3 region has 14 residues. This CDR3 is CASSLVGQEETQYF. DNA of the CDR3: TGCGCCAGCAGCTTGGTGGGACAAGAAGAGACCCAGTACTTC.

The chain combines TRBV11-2 with TRBJ1-1, with TRBD1 matching over 9 bases. The V and J ends lost 5 bases and 0 bases, in that order; junction bases with no gene match: 4. CDR3 size: 15 residues. Germline CDR1 is SGHAT and CDR2 is FQNNGV. CDR3 sequence: CASSTGQGMNTEAFF. The CDR3 DNA is TGTGCCAGCAGCACCGGACAGGGGATGAACACTGAAGCTTTCTTT.

The V call is TRBV29-1, the J call TRBJ1-1, with TRBD1 matching 7 bases. This CDR3 has 11 amino acids. CDR1 and CDR2 (germline): SQVTM, ANQGSEA. Trimming removed 7 bases from V and 3 bases from J; junction bases left unmatched: 2. CDR3 in DNA: TGCAGCGCAGGGGGGTACACTGAAGCTTTCTTT. Protein sequence: CSAGGYTEAFF.

The V gene is TRBV7-2, the J gene TRBJ1-6; tentative D call: TRBD1 (5 bases). This CDR3 comprises 16 residues. Per the germline V gene, CDR1 is SGHTA and CDR2 is FQGNSA. With 7 bases removed from V and 10 bases from J, the gap between germline ends came to 23 bases. CDR3 sequence: CASTSPGTQGSSPLHF. The CDR3 region has the DNA TGTGCCAGCACCTCTCCCGGGACTCAGGGTTCCTCACCCCTCCACTTT.

The rearrangement joins TRBV29-1 to TRBJ2-7; D might be TRBD1 (5 bases). The germline V and J ends were trimmed by 4 bases and 3 bases, with 10 bases remaining between them. Germline lookup yields CDR1 SQVTM and CDR2 ANQGSEA. This CDR3 region has 12 residues. The CDR3 reads CSVVPGNYEQYF. The CDR3 region has the DNA TGCAGCGTTGTCCCAGGGAACTACGAGCAGTACTTC.

This clone has just one count. The gene calls are TRBV4-1 and TRBJ2-5; D perhaps matches TRBD2 (7 bases). Germline assignment: CDR1 MGHRA and CDR2 YSYEKL. Trimming shortened V by 6 bases and J by 7 bases, and 24 bases separated the two germline ends. The CDR3 has 16 residues. CDR3 nucleotide sequence: TGCGCCAGCAGTCTGAGTCGGGGGGCGAGGAGTGGGACCCAGTACTTC. It specifies CASSLSRGARSGTQYF.

This chain links TRBV5-6 with TRBJ1-2; TRBD1 aligns across 9 bases. V lost 1 base, J lost 6 bases, and 7 bases stayed unmatched. The CDR3 runs to 15 residues. CDR1 is SGHDT and CDR2 is YYEEEE in the germline V gene. The CDR3 bases are TGTGCCAGCAGCTTGAAGACGGGACAGGGACATGGCTACACCTTC. Translated: CASSLKTGQGHGYTF.

The chain recombines TRBV28 with TRBJ1-2, with 8 positions matching TRBD1. The CDR3 covers 16 residues. V was pared by 7 bases and J by 5 bases, with 15 bases of the junction left unmatched. CDR1 is MDHEN and CDR2 is SYDVKM in the germline V gene. As DNA, the CDR3 is TGTGCCAGCACCCTATTAGTAACGGACAGGGAATATGGCTACACCTTC. This encodes CASTLLVTDREYGYTF.

V gene TRBV5-1 combines with J gene TRBJ2-1; no firm D call. Trimming stripped 4 bases from V and 7 bases from J, with 6 bases between. This CDR3 is 11 amino acids long. Germline CDR1 is SGHRS and CDR2 is YFSETQ. The CDR3 sequence is CASSPSNEQFF. CDR3 sequence (DNA): TGCGCCAGCAGCCCCTCGAATGAGCAGTTCTTC. The full variable domain, in which reference TRBV5-1 and TRBJ2-1 provide the parts outside the CDR3, is KAGVTQTPRYLIKTRGQQVTLSCSPISGHRSVSWYQQTPGQGLQFLFEYFSETQRNKGNFPGRFSGRQFSNSRSEMNVSTLELGDSALYLCASSPSNEQFFGPGTRLTVL.

This sequence joins TRBV28 and TRBJ2-3; 8 nucleotides match TRBD2. V lost 6 bases to trimming and J lost 6 bases; unmatched junction nucleotides: 11. The germline gives CDR1 MDHEN, CDR2 SYDVKM. The CDR3 totals 15 residues. CDR3 sequence: CASSRGGSGADTQYF. CDR3 coding DNA: TGTGCCAGCAGCCGCGGTGGTAGCGGGGCCGATACGCAGTATTTT.

The genes are TRBV27 and TRBJ1-1, with D perhaps matching TRBD1 (5 bases). Germline CDR1 is MNHEY and CDR2 is SMNVEV (reference sequence). V lost 2 bases, J lost 5 bases, and 18 bases lay in between. This CDR3 has 16 amino acids. The CDR3 is CASSLGGRRGETEAFF. The CDR3 DNA reads as TGTGCCAGCAGTTTAGGGGGGAGGAGGGGAGAAACTGAAGCTTTCTTT.

The rearrangement uses TRBV4-3 and TRBJ2-3; possible D gene TRBD1, 7 bases. V was shortened by 1 base and J by 0 bases, with 17 bases between the two germline ends. The CDR3 is 18 amino acids. The germline V gene has CDR1 LGHNA and CDR2 YSLEER. CDR3 protein: CASSQGVQGGVSTDTQYF. CDR3 nucleotides: TGCGCCAGCAGCCAAGGAGTCCAGGGGGGAGTTAGCACAGATACGCAGTATTTT.

Concerning this clone itself: An end of the junction does not agree with germline; a read error may underlie this. V is TRBV6-5 and J is TRBJ2-7; 8 nucleotides agree with TRBD1. The CDR3 has 14 amino acids. Germline V gene data show CDR1 as MNHEY and CDR2 as SVGAGI. The CDR3 sequence is CASSYLDRVDEQYF. CDR3 coding DNA: TGTGCCAGCAGCTACTTGGACAGGGTCGACGAGCAGTACTTC.

This chain links TRBV5-1 with TRBJ2-5; D is ambiguous. The CDR3 extends over 14 amino acids. Germline loops: CDR1 SGHRS, CDR2 YFSETQ. Trimming stripped 0 bases from V and 5 bases from J, with 11 bases between. The CDR3 bases are TGCGCCAGCAGCTTGGCTCTAGAGAGGGAGACCCAGTACTTC. Translation: CASSLALERETQYF.

This chain uses TRBV28 with TRBJ2-5, with D perhaps matching TRBD2 (6 bases). This CDR3 is 15 amino acids long. Germline-derived CDR1 and CDR2 are MDHEN and SYDVKM. V was shortened by 5 bases and J by 3 bases, with 16 bases between the two germline ends. As DNA, the CDR3 is TGTGCCAGCAGTCAACCGGGGGTTTACAAAGAGACCCAGTACTTC. It is translated as CASSQPGVYKETQYF.

This clone showed up just once. The chain joins TRBV5-1 to TRBJ1-1; TRBD1 matches at 7 bases. J gave up 1 base and V 4 bases, and 16 bases lay outside the gene matches. Germline values: CDR1 SGHRS, CDR2 YFSETQ. The CDR3 consists of 18 residues. The CDR3 sequence is CASSQEVGRGQWNTEAFF. CDR3 in DNA: TGCGCCAGCAGCCAGGAGGTAGGTCGGGGACAGTGGAACACTGAAGCTTTCTTT.

This sequence joins TRBV4-2 and TRBJ2-5, with D possibly being TRBD2 (6 bases). The J call is in doubt because the DNA end fits TRBJ2-7 better. CDR1 is LGHNA and CDR2 is YNFKEQ in the germline V gene. This CDR3 is built from 16 residues. The CDR3 loop reads CASSQESSASAHEQYF. The CDR3 bases are TGTGCCAGCAGCCAAGAAAGCTCGGCTAGCGCCCACGAGCAGTACTTC.

In DNA, the CDR3 is TGTGCCAGCAGTTACAGGGGCTCTAGCACAGATACGCAGTATTTT. Amino acid sequence: CASSYRGSSTDTQYF. V usage is TRBV6-5 and J usage is TRBJ2-3, with D possibly being TRBD1 (5 bases). This CDR3 spans 15 amino acids. Trimming pared 2 bases from V and 0 bases from J, leaving 9 bases between. Germline lookup yields CDR1 MNHEY and CDR2 SVGAGI.

This clone appeared a few times. This chain connects TRBV11-3 to TRBJ2-6; TRBD1 matches 10 bases. The CDR3 length is 18 residues. With V trimmed by 5 bases and J by 0 bases, 7 bases remained unmatched. CDR1 is SGHNT, CDR2 YENEEA, per germline. CDR3 sequence (DNA): TGTGCCAGCAGCCGCCGTAGGACAGGGGGCTCTGGGGCCAACGTCCTGACTTTC. Amino acids: CASSRRRTGGSGANVLTF.

The CDR3 sequence is CASSISGVGYGYTF. CDR3 nucleotides: TGTGCCAGTAGTATATCAGGGGTCGGCTATGGCTACACCTTC. The chain recombines TRBV19 with TRBJ1-2; D perhaps matches TRBD1 (6 bases). V was shortened by 2 bases and J by 4 bases, with 11 bases between the two germline ends. The germline V gene encodes CDR1 LNHDA and CDR2 SQIVND (reference sequence). The CDR3 totals 14 residues.

The gene calls are TRBV19 and TRBJ2-1, with a weak D call TRBD2 (5 bases). Trimming shortened V by 5 bases and J by 4 bases, and 9 bases separated the two germline ends. This CDR3 is built from 13 residues. Germline V gene sequence: CDR1 LNHDA, CDR2 SQIVND (reference sequence). CDR3 protein: CASSQDWYNEQFF. The CDR3 nucleotides are TGTGCCAGTAGTCAGGACTGGTACAATGAGCAGTTCTTC.

The V call is TRBV4-1, the J call TRBJ1-2; the match to TRBD1 covers 8 bases. The CDR3 loop spans 14 amino acids. Germline V lookup: CDR1 MGHRA, CDR2 YSYEKL. V trimming: 4 bases; J trimming: 8 bases; junction bases outside the gene matches: 9. This chain's CDR3 is CASSPNQGAFGYTF. The CDR3 bases are TGCGCCAGCAGCCCTAACCAGGGGGCATTCGGCTACACCTTC.